This T cell receptor (beta chain) was documented in a study of blood T cell repertoires in COVID-19. Across the whole study: COVID-19 samples from acute and convalescent phases originated in the United States, Italy and Spain. The cDNA or gDNA used as material had been derived from T cells, B-cell-depleted T cells, or PBMCs.

V gave up 7 bases and J gave up 0 bases, with 7 bases separating them. The CDR3 is 14 residues long. CDR1 and CDR2 from the germline V gene are SNHLY and FYNNEI. In the original analysis: Estimation of nucleated cell counts was performed using reference gene primer amplification. Sequencing was performed with immunoSEQ multiplex PCR; in TCRdb, only in-frame clones are kept and a portion is missing. V, J and clone size derive from that table, while D and trimming were established from the DNA sequence. The data show tens of thousands of clones, about nine tenths seen once. The specimen sequenced was peripheral blood. This receptor was obtained from a human donor in a cohort sampled during active COVID-19. The chain recombines TRBV2 with TRBJ2-6; no clear D. CDR3 sequence (DNA): TGTGCCAGCATCCAAGCCTCTGGGGCCAACGTCCTGACTTTC. Translating gives CASIQASGANVLTF.